This T cell receptor (beta chain) was found in a study of blood T cell repertoires in COVID-19. Study information: Researchers got acute and convalescent COVID-19 samples from the United States, Italy and Spain.

The CDR3 totals 18 residues. Germline assignment: CDR1 KGHSH and CDR2 LQKENI. Trimming took off 3 bases at V and 0 bases at J, with 18 bases between the two ends. Clones were sequenced by immunoSEQ multiplex PCR, and TCRdb holds only the in-frame ones, with some missing. This table holds about 170,000 clones, about 74% found once. The rearrangement uses TRBV18 and TRBJ2-1, with D possibly matching TRBD2 (6 bases). Sequencing was carried out using peripheral blood. The TCR originated in a woman older than 75 with acute or convalescent COVID-19. The CDR3 protein is CASSPRSGTPNSYNEQFF. CDR3 sequence (DNA): TGTGCCAGCTCACCGCGATCCGGGACTCCAAACTCCTACAATGAGCAGTTCTTC. Using reference TRBV18 and TRBJ2-1 for the parts outside the CDR3, the full variable domain is NAGVMQNPRHLVRRRGQEARLRCSPMKGHSHVYWYRQLPEEGLKFMVYLQKENIIDESGMPKERFSAEFPKEGPSILRIQQVVRGDSAAYFCASSPRSGTPNSYNEQFFGPGTRLTVL.